This is a list of T cell receptor beta chains from one sample in a study of Tregs in tolerant kidney transplant recipients. The table came from immunoSEQ multiplex PCR; TCRdb's copy has only in-frame clones and leaves some out. The profile shows tens of thousands of clones, more than 85% of them singletons. The sample in question was CD4+ T cells from blood, obtained before the transplant. The receptor source for this set is a human donor who received a combined kidney and bone marrow transplant. CDR3s include the opening cysteine and the closing phenylalanine or tryptophan. The order of the fields is D gene, clone size, V gene, J gene, CDR3 length, CDR3 DNA, CDR3 protein. D genes are given only for firm matches. Size values are once, few and many counts, or a class for expanded clones, and some rows have none.

>TRBD1|-|TRBV7-2|TRBJ2-4|14
TGTGCCAGCAGCCCAACAGGGGGCTGGGACATTCAGTACTTC
CASSPTGGWDIQYF
>-|-|TRBV2|TRBJ1-5|14
TGTGCCAGCAGTGAAGCGAACAGGGAGCAGCCCCAGCATTTT
CASSEANREQPQHF
>-|few|TRBV18|TRBJ1-3|16
TGTGCCAGCTCACCAGGGCAGAAACGGCCTGGAAACACCATATATTTT
CASSPGQKRPGNTIYF
>TRBD2|-|TRBV19|TRBJ2-1|17
TGTGCCAGTAGTATAGTCCTAAGTAGCGGGGACTACAATGAGCAGTTCTTC
CASSIVLSSGDYNEQFF
>TRBD1|-|TRBV29-1|TRBJ2-1|18
TGCCCACCGAGTCCGGGACAGCAAGCTTCAAGCTCCTACAATGAGCAGTTCTTC
CPPSPGQQASSSYNEQFF
>TRBD1|-|TRBV25-1|TRBJ2-1|14
TGTGCCAGCAGTGATAGGGGGCGGTGGGATGAGCAGTTCTTC
CASSDRGRWDEQFF
>TRBD1|-|TRBV11-2|TRBJ1-1|14
TGTGCCAGCAATGGCCGGGACAGGGGTTCTGAAGCTTTCTTT
CASNGRDRGSEAFF
>-|-|TRBV19|TRBJ2-7|14
TGTGCCAGTAGTATATCAACAGTAGCCTACGAGCAGTACTTC
CASSISTVAYEQYF
>TRBD1|-|TRBV4-3|TRBJ2-7|15
TGCGCCAGCAGCCGAGGACAGGGGGATCGCTACGAGCAGTACTTC
CASSRGQGDRYEQYF
>-|-|TRBV7-9|TRBJ2-3|13
TGTGCCAGCAGCTTACCCCCGGCGGGTTTACCGTATTTT
CASSLPPAGLPYF
>TRBD1|-|TRBV11-3|TRBJ2-5|17
TGTGCCAGCAGCTCCCCATTCCGGGACAGGGGGGAAGAGACCCAGTACTTC
CASSSPFRDRGEETQYF
>-|-|TRBV14|TRBJ1-4|13
TGTGCCAGCAGCCCTGGACTCAGCCCAAAACTGTTTTTT
CASSPGLSPKLFF
>TRBD1|-|TRBV9|TRBJ1-2|16
TGTGCCAGCAGCGTATTTGTGGGACAGGAAATCTATGGCTACACCTTC
CASSVFVGQEIYGYTF
>-|-|TRBV11-2|TRBJ1-6|14
TGTGCCAGCAGCTTTTCGGGAGATAATTCCCCCCTCCACTTT
CASSFSGDNSPLHF
>-|-|TRBV7-6|TRBJ1-3|15
TGTGCCAGCAGCTTAGACCCTAACTCTGGAAACACCATATATTTT
CASSLDPNSGNTIYF
>TRBD2|-|TRBV7-2|TRBJ2-5|16
TGTGCCAGCAGCCCCATAGCGGGGGGGCCTGGAGAGACCCAGTACTTC
CASSPIAGGPGETQYF
>-|-|TRBV7-9|TRBJ1-1|12
TGTGCCAGCAGCCCCCTTTCGGCTGAAGCTTTCTTT
CASSPLSAEAFF
>TRBD2|-|TRBV7-2|TRBJ2-1|16
TGTGCCAGCAGCAACCCAACTAGCGGGAGGGATTATGAGCAGTTCTTC
CASSNPTSGRDYEQFF
>TRBD2|once|TRBV11-3|TRBJ2-2|15
TGTGCCAGCAGCTTACTCGGGAGGGGCACCGGGGAGCTGTTTTTT
CASSLLGRGTGELFF
>-|-|TRBV19|TRBJ1-1|14
TGTGCCAGTAGTATAGCCCCAGAAAACACTGAAGCTTTCTTT
CASSIAPENTEAFF
>TRBD1|-|TRBV27|TRBJ1-2|13
TGTGCCAGCAGTGGTGGACAGGCCCTGGGCTACACCTTC
CASSGGQALGYTF
>-|few|TRBV28|TRBJ1-3|16
TGTGCCAGCAGTTTAGTGCGGAGGGAACCTGGAAACACCATATATTTT
CASSLVRREPGNTIYF
>TRBD1|-|TRBV10-3|TRBJ2-7|16
TGTGCCATCAGTGAGACAGGACAGGGGGCGAACTACGAGCAGTACTTC
CAISETGQGANYEQYF
>-|-|TRBV5-1|TRBJ2-7|14
TGCGCCAGCAGCTTGGACGCCAGGACCTACGAGCAGTACTTC
CASSLDARTYEQYF
>-|-|TRBV11-3|TRBJ2-1|15
TGTGCCAGCAGCCAAAGAGGGGGGGTTTACAATGAGCAGTTCTTC
CASSQRGGVYNEQFF
>TRBD1|-|TRBV28|TRBJ1-4|16
TGTGCCAGCAGTTTACAGGGGGCGGCGGCTAATGAAAAACTGTTTTTT
CASSLQGAAANEKLFF
>-|-|TRBV7-8|TRBJ1-1|14
TGTGCCAGCAGCTTAGTAGGCGGGAACACTGAAGCTTTCTTT
CASSLVGGNTEAFF